This T cell receptor beta chain was obtained from a study of CD8 T cells in Susac syndrome. Study as a whole: Treatment at blood withdrawal was none, corticosteroids, or intravenous immunoglobulin alone in Susac syndrome patients.

Patients with Susac syndrome showed fulfilment of recently defined diagnostic criteria for definite or probable disease. Germline V gene data show CDR1 as SGHRS and CDR2 as YFSETQ. This CDR3 comprises 15 residues. The junction had 6 bases not matched to a gene; V was cut back by 3 bases and J by 6 bases. With random hexamers, reverse transcription was performed on about 0.5 to 1 ug of RNA. From the immunoSEQ multiplex PCR reads, TCRdb called clonotypes with MiXCR, one entry per CDR3 protein. The data contain about 150,000 distinct CDR3 sequences, 95% of them seen just once; the ten biggest clones take up around 0.08%.

Sample: CD4+ T cells from PBMCs. The TCR originated in a human donor with Susac syndrome. The chain carries TRBV5-1 and TRBJ2-2; 9 positions agree with TRBD1. Here the CDR3 reads CASSSLRTGAGELFF. The CDR3 bases are TGCGCCAGCAGCTCGCTTCGGACAGGGGCCGGGGAGCTGTTTTTT.